What follows describes a single T cell receptor (beta chain). One junction end does not reproduce the germline sequence, and a read error may be involved. TCRdb recomputed clones from the PCR reads via MiXCR. This table has more than 6,000 clones, around a third appearing once. Every patient underwent thyroid surgery untreated. The germline gives CDR1 SSHAT, CDR2 FNYEAQ (reference sequence). The CDR3 covers 13 residues. This sample stems from a study of metastatic and nonmetastatic thyroid tumors. Study summary: It was across blood and tumor or nodule tissue from malignant and benign thyroid patients that repertoires were compared.

The chain carries TRBV7-7 and TRBJ1-1; tentative D call: TRBD1 (6 bases). The sequenced material came from adjacent normal tissue. The clonotype was recovered from a male donor with papillary thyroid cancer or a benign thyroid nodule (not recorded which). Some clones in this sample may be carry-over from other donors' samples. The CDR3 DNA follows: TGTGCTAGCAGCTTAGAAGGGGGTACTGAAGCTTTCTTT. Translation gives CASSLEGGTEAFF.